These T cell receptor beta chains were read from a single sample in a study of identical twins. TCRdb used MiXCR to reprocess the 5' RACE reads, holding one entry per CDR3 protein. Altogether hundreds of thousands of distinct CDR3 sequences are present, about 20% being singletons, with the ten largest covering about an eighth. These records were also assigned to another study, of T cells expressing NK-cell markers.

The material sequenced was PBMCs. These receptors all come from a woman aged 18-35 years in good health. Each CDR3 is given without its conserved first and last residue. Clone size, where shown, is once, few, many, or a class for clones that have expanded.

v_call,clone_size,cdr3_length,cdr3_aa
TRBV20-1,NA,17,SARPGTSGGLTGQETQY
TRBV6-5,few,16,ASSYSPPTTTGIGEQY
TRBV20-1,few,13,SARVQGRNSYEQY
TRBV5-1,many,17,ASSSTNVDRLTSTDTQY
TRBV9,few,12,ASSVEGGKDEQF
TRBV5-1,NA,12,ATKYREVNTEAF
TRBV7-2,NA,11,ASSPWAEETQY
TRBV29-1,few,11,SAVASTNEKLF
TRBV20-1,once,12,SAPSSGPSDTQY
TRBV10-2,few,10,ASRGAAGELF
TRBV27,few,12,ASSHPGEGNIQY
TRBV6-1,NA,13,ASSDGVGGANVLT
TRBV12-3/TRBV12-4,few,13,ASSGSAPNTGELF
TRBV5-1,NA,11,ASSTWTTDTQY
TRBV20-1,NA,14,CARDHQASNTGELF
TRBV5-1,NA,16,ASSSNYQARGYTDTQY
TRBV6-2/TRBV6-3,few,12,ASRSGTSIYEQY
TRBV6-1,few,14,ASSTFLRQANGLQY
TRBV5-1,few,13,ASSPPMGPYNEQF
TRBV12-3/TRBV12-4,few,13,ASRPWDRGGEKLF
TRBV6-5,NA,14,ASSSDTGIAGFGYT
TRBV12-3/TRBV12-4,few,13,ASTARLAGYNEQF
TRBV12-3/TRBV12-4,NA,15,ASSLALLAGVYNEQF
TRBV6-5,NA,13,ASSSSGHLGETQY
TRBV29-1,few,11,SVARFGTAEQF
TRBV12-5,few,12,ASGRQTPRSEAF
TRBV7-9,NA,12,ASSAEGVLGEQY
TRBV29-1,NA,11,SVEEGGLETQY
TRBV29-1,few,11,SVGLGGNQPQH
TRBV12-3/TRBV12-4,NA,14,ASSLYQGPFGNTIY
TRBV12-3/TRBV12-4,few,13,ASSLVQGRWTEAF
TRBV12-3/TRBV12-4,few,14,ASSDPGKGGSYEQY
TRBV6-5,NA,13,ASSYRQSGFETQY
TRBV20-1,NA,10,SATVAPDTQY
TRBV6-5,few,14,ASSYSQGLYQETQY
TRBV7-9,few,12,ASRESQGADTQY
TRBV7-2,NA,13,ASRSRAGDDGEQF
TRBV12-3/TRBV12-4,NA,15,ASSFGTSGGPAGELF
TRBV20-1,NA,11,SASDTRQETQY
TRBV5-6,few,12,ASSWWGRTGELF
TRBV7-9,NA,14,ASSSGQGTIHGELF
TRBV27,NA,15,ASNRKVPGRHSYEQY
TRBV29-1,few,9,SVGGVSEAF